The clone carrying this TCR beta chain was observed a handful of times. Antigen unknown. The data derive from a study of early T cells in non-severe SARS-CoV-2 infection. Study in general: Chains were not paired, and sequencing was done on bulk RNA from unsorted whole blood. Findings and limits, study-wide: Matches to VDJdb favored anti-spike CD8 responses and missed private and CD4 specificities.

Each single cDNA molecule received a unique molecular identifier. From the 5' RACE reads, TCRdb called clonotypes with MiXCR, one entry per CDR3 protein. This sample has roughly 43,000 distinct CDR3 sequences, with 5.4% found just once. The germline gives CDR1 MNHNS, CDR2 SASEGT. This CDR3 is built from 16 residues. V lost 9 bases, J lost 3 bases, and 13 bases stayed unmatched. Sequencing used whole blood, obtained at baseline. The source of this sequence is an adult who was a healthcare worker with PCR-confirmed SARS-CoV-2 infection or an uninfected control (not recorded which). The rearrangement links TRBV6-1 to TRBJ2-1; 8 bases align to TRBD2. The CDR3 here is CASTPGRAGFYNEQFF. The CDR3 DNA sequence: TGTGCCAGTACCCCCGGGAGGGCCGGTTTCTACAATGAGCAGTTCTTC.